This entry is about one TCR beta chain. Its antigen is unidentified. Germline lookup yields CDR1 SEHNR and CDR2 FQNEAQ (reference sequence). The CDR3 extends over 19 amino acids. V was clipped by 0 bases and J by 4 bases; unmatched bases: 16. Peripheral blood came from all dose cohorts at three timepoints. The repertoire was sequenced with immunoSEQ multiplex PCR; TCRdb's copy has only in-frame clones and lacks some. Seen here are roughly 70,000 clones, 85% to 90% observed once, and the top ten hold roughly 9.7%. This sample is part of a study of OX40 agonist ivuxolimab in advanced cancers. Study summary: Hepatocellular carcinoma, melanoma, renal cell or head and neck cancer occurred in dose-escalation patients. Findings of the study overall: CD4+ and CD8+ blood T cells expanded clonally by week 6 at 0.1 to 3.0 mg/kg. CD8+ T cells (on average) carried more expanded clones than CD4+ T cells.

Sequenced here: CD4+ or CD8+ T cells sorted from blood, sampled in a trial of the OX40 agonist ivuxolimab. The receptor was isolated from an adult with an advanced solid tumor such as melanoma, head and neck, liver or kidney cancer. The rearrangement uses TRBV7-9 and TRBJ1-2; 8 bases align to TRBD1. The CDR3 loop reads CASSLADFSRGPTPYGYTF. The CDR3 coding sequence is TGTGCCAGCAGCTTAGCGGATTTTTCCAGGGGGCCAACTCCCTATGGCTACACCTTC.